Following are 19 T cell receptor beta chains from one sample sequenced in a study of T cell responses to AZD1222 COVID-19 vaccine. Libraries were prepared by immunoSEQ multiplex PCR; TCRdb keeps only in-frame clonotypes and omits some of them. The sample lists tens of thousands of clones, over 85% occurring once. The sequencing here drew on peripheral blood, taken on day 0 of MenACWY control vaccination. The source is an adult in good health.

This clone has a single count. The chain recombines TRBV28 with TRBJ2-4; possibly TRBD1 or TRBD2 for D (5 bases each). This CDR3 is built from 13 residues. Per the germline V gene, CDR1 is MDHEN and CDR2 is SYDVKM. V was pared by 2 bases and J by 7 bases, with 9 bases between. The CDR3 here is CASSLQGENIQYF. CDR3 in DNA: TGTGCCAGCAGTTTACAGGGAGAGAACATTCAGTACTTC.

The chain combines TRBV28 with TRBJ1-1, with D possibly TRBD1 on 5 matching bases. Germline CDR1 and CDR2: MDHEN and SYDVKM. Trimming took off 4 bases at V and 6 bases at J, with 18 bases between the two ends. The CDR3 has 15 residues. The CDR3 reads CASSSRGEAMSEAFF. As DNA, the CDR3 is TGTGCCAGCAGTTCCCGGGGGGAGGCAATGTCTGAAGCTTTCTTT.

This clone was recorded only once. The CDR3 here is CASSTGAGGSDEQFF. CDR3 coding DNA: TGTGCCAGTAGTACCGGAGCTGGGGGCTCTGATGAGCAGTTCTTC. The V and J genes are TRBV19 and TRBJ2-1, with D possibly matching TRBD1 (6 bases). V gave up 4 bases and J gave up 8 bases, with 18 bases separating them. The CDR3 spans 15 residues. The germline gives CDR1 LNHDA, CDR2 SQIVND (reference sequence).

The rearrangement links TRBV6-5 to TRBJ2-7, with a possible D match to TRBD2 (5 bases). V was cut by 5 bases and J by 0 bases, with 8 bases left in between. The V gene's germline CDR1 is MNHEY and CDR2 SVGAGI. This CDR3 comprises 13 residues. CDR3 coding DNA: TGTGCCAGCAGTCCCGGACTCTCCTACGAGCAGTACTTC. Its protein product is CASSPGLSYEQYF.

This chain links TRBV6-5 with TRBJ1-5; 8 positions match TRBD1. V trimming: 4 bases; J trimming: 4 bases; junction bases outside the gene matches: 6. This CDR3 contains 15 residues. Germline assignment: CDR1 MNHEY and CDR2 SVGAGI. The CDR3 DNA reads TGTGCCAGCAGTTCCGGGACAGGCCTAAATCAGCCCCAGCATTTT. Protein product: CASSSGTGLNQPQHF.

This clone was detected once. This chain joins TRBV27 and TRBJ1-2; 7 nucleotides agree with TRBD1. This CDR3 region has 15 residues. The germline V gene has CDR1 MNHEY and CDR2 SMNVEV (reference sequence). Trimming removed 6 bases from V and 0 bases from J; junction bases left unmatched: 7. Written as DNA, the CDR3 is TGTGCCAGCAGGTTCCGGGACAGTACTAACTATGGCTACACCTTC. It translates to CASRFRDSTNYGYTF.

The rearrangement joins TRBV12-3 or TRBV12-4 to TRBJ1-6, with a tentative D call TRBD1 (6 bases). The CDR3 has 13 amino acids. The germline V and J ends were trimmed by 7 bases and 13 bases, with 17 bases remaining between them. The CDR3 region has the DNA TGTGCCAGCACCCCAGGGGCTGGGTTGCCCCTCCACTTT. Translating gives CASTPGAGLPLHF.

The chain uses TRBV7-9 and TRBJ1-1; D is possibly TRBD1 (6 bases). V lost 4 bases and J 11 bases, leaving 20 bases between the germline ends. Germline-derived CDR1 and CDR2 are SEHNR and FQNEAQ (reference sequence). This CDR3 has 14 amino acids. The CDR3 DNA sequence: TGTGCCAGCAGCTCCGATAGACAGGCCCTACAGGCTTTCTTT. This encodes CASSSDRQALQAFF.

The chain is built from TRBV20-1 and TRBJ2-7; a possible D gene is TRBD2 (5 bases). Trimming took 3 bases from V and 5 from J, leaving 11 bases between them. The CDR3 covers 12 residues. Germline V gene sequence: CDR1 DFQATT, CDR2 SNEGSKA (reference sequence). Here the CDR3 reads CSASPGFNEQYF. CDR3 nucleotides: TGCAGTGCTAGTCCGGGATTCAACGAGCAGTACTTC.

J is TRBJ2-1 and V is TRBV7-8; 8 bases line up with TRBD1. The CDR3 is 13 residues long. The V gene end was trimmed by 4 bases and the J gene end by 10 bases; junction bases not matched to a gene: 6. CDR1 is SGHVS, CDR2 FQNEAQ, per germline. The CDR3: CASSSDRAWEQFF. The CDR3 DNA sequence: TGTGCCAGCAGCTCGGACAGGGCGTGGGAGCAGTTCTTC. Combining the CDR3 with reference TRBV7-8 and TRBJ2-1 gives the whole variable domain GAGVSQSPRYKVAKRGQDVALRCDPISGHVSLFWYQQALGQGPEFLTYFQNEAQLDKSGLPSDRFFAERPEGSVSTLKIQRTQQEDSAVYLCASSSDRAWEQFFGPGTRLTVL.

The chain links TRBV6-2 or TRBV6-3 to TRBJ1-1, with TRBD1 matching over 8 bases. Germline trimming cut 2 bases from V and 5 bases from J; bases unmatched to any gene: 7. Germline CDR1 reads MNHEY; CDR2 reads SVGEGT. The CDR3 has 15 amino acids. In nucleotides, the CDR3 is TGTGCCAGCAGTTACGAGGCAGGGGGCAGGACTGAAGCTTTCTTT. This translates into CASSYEAGGRTEAFF.

The chain is built from TRBV3-1 (or the pseudogene TRBV3-2) and TRBJ1-2; a possible D gene is TRBD1 (5 bases). CDR1 and CDR2 (germline): LGHDT, YNNKEL (reference sequence). The ends were cut back, 1 base at V and 4 bases at J, with 10 bases in the middle. The CDR3 length is 14 residues. CDR3 nucleotide sequence: TGTGCCAGCAGCCAAGCGGCACAGGCCTATGGCTACACCTTC. It codes for CASSQAAQAYGYTF.

This chain joins TRBV5-4 and TRBJ1-1; D remains unclear. CDR3 length: 13 amino acids. Trimming pared 2 bases from V and 2 bases from J, leaving 7 bases between. Per germline, CDR1 SGHNT and CDR2 YYREEE (reference sequence). Written as DNA, the CDR3 is TGTGCCAGCAGCTTCCCACCTAACACTGAAGCTTTCTTT. Its protein product is CASSFPPNTEAFF.

V usage is TRBV5-4 and J usage is TRBJ1-1; D is undetermined. The CDR3 contains 13 residues. Trimming stripped 7 bases from V and 5 bases from J, with 15 bases between. Germline V gene sequence: CDR1 SGHNT, CDR2 YYREEE (reference sequence). CDR3 sequence: CASFNKEETEAFF. CDR3 coding DNA: TGTGCCAGCTTCAATAAGGAGGAGACTGAAGCTTTCTTT.

The CDR3 here is CASSPPAGQQFF. Here the CDR3 DNA reads TGTGCCAGCAGCCCACCCGCCGGACAGCAGTTCTTC. V and J are TRBV7-2 and TRBJ2-1, with unresolved D. Germline CDR1 and CDR2: SGHTA and FQGNSA. The CDR3 has 12 residues. V gave up 5 bases and J gave up 11 bases, with 13 bases separating them.

V and J are TRBV5-1 and TRBJ1-1; D unclear. CDR1 and CDR2 (germline): SGHRS, YFSETQ. Trimming left V 5 bases short and J 5 bases short, with 7 bases between. The CDR3 is 11 amino acids. The CDR3 loop reads CASSAGTEAFF. CDR3 sequence (DNA): TGCGCCAGCAGTGCCGGGACTGAAGCTTTCTTT.

V is TRBV5-1 and J is TRBJ2-1; 9 positions agree with TRBD2. The J segment lost 5 bases and the V segment lost 0 bases, leaving 9 bases of the junction unmatched. CDR1 is SGHRS, CDR2 YFSETQ, per germline. The CDR3 length is 17 residues. Here the CDR3 reads CASSLAPSRGGHNEQFF. CDR3 sequence (DNA): TGCGCCAGCAGCTTGGCTCCATCGCGGGGGGGCCACAATGAGCAGTTCTTC.

The CDR3 sequence: CATSQGQGYNSPLHF. The CDR3 DNA sequence: TGTGCCACCAGCCAGGGACAGGGATATAATTCACCCCTCCACTTT. V gene TRBV15 combines with J gene TRBJ1-6, with TRBD1 identical over 9 bases. The germline V gene has CDR1 LNHNV and CDR2 YYDKDF (reference sequence). J was trimmed by 4 bases and V by 5 bases; bases with no gene match: 3. The CDR3 sequence is 15 residues long.

The chain joins TRBV5-5 to TRBJ2-7; D is unclear. The germline gives CDR1 SGHKS, CDR2 YYEKEE (reference sequence). The CDR3 consists of 12 residues. Trimming cost V 4 bases and J 5 bases, with 10 bases left between them. The CDR3 DNA reads TGTGCCAGCAGCCCGGACCGGCACGAGCAGTACTTC. Translated, it gives CASSPDRHEQYF.